The rows below give T cell receptor beta chains drawn from one sample of a study of graft-versus-host responses after intestinal transplantation. These receptors' targets are unknown. The repertoire was sequenced with immunoSEQ multiplex PCR; TCRdb's copy has only in-frame clones and lacks some. The sample holds 90,000 to 150,000 clones, around 96% seen once. Sample: unstimulated CD8+ T cells sorted from spleen or lymph node cells, taken before intestinal transplant. The receptors come from a human donor who received an intestinal transplant. Each CDR3 is given with its conserved first and last residue. A D gene is named only where the DNA matches it firmly.

v_call	d_call	cdr3_length	j_call	cdr3_aa	cdr3_nt
TRBV4-1	TRBD2	20	TRBJ2-1	CASSREKPGLAEYSYNEQFF	TGCGCCAGCAGCCGGGAAAAACCGGGACTAGCGGAATACTCCTACAATGAGCAGTTCTTC
TRBV5-4	NA	13	TRBJ2-1	CASRASSNNEQFF	TGTGCCAGCAGAGCCAGTAGCAACAATGAGCAGTTCTTC
TRBV5-1	TRBD2	17	TRBJ2-7	CASSLAGSAAGGGEQYF	TGCGCCAGCAGCTTGGCCGGGTCGGCGGCGGGAGGAGGCGAGCAGTACTTC
TRBV7-6	NA	15	TRBJ2-7	CASSLELASTYEQYF	TGTGCCAGCAGCTTAGAGCTCGCCTCCACCTACGAGCAGTACTTC
TRBV7-6	NA	14	TRBJ2-7	CASSLTTSPYEQYF	TGTGCCAGCAGCTTAACTACTAGCCCCTACGAGCAGTACTTC
TRBV19	NA	13	TRBJ2-2	CASSIDGGGELFF	TGTGCCAGTAGTATAGATGGAGGCGGGGAGCTGTTTTTT
TRBV13	NA	16	TRBJ2-7	CASSSRPGPFVYEQYF	TGTGCCAGCTCTAGCCGACCGGGCCCCTTCGTTTACGAGCAGTACTTC
TRBV27	NA	20	TRBJ2-7	CASSFAIGREITHFPYEQYF	TGTGCCAGCAGTTTTGCTATAGGTCGAGAAATTACTCATTTTCCCTACGAGCAGTACTTC
TRBV21-1	NA	15	TRBJ1-5	CASSLRGQHNQPQHF	TGTGCCAGCAGCCTCCGAGGCCAGCACAATCAGCCCCAGCATTTT
TRBV27	NA	14	TRBJ1-6	CASSFQESNSPLHF	TGTGCCAGCAGTTTTCAGGAAAGTAATTCACCCCTCCACTTT
TRBV27	TRBD2	15	TRBJ2-7	CASSIASGRPYEQYF	TGTGCCAGCAGCATAGCTAGCGGGAGGCCCTACGAGCAGTACTTC
TRBV2	NA	11	TRBJ2-7	CASERPYEQYF	TGTGCCAGCGAGCGGCCCTACGAGCAGTACTTC
TRBV19	TRBD2	16	TRBJ2-7	CASSTVEREPPYEQYF	TGTGCCAGTAGTACGGTGGAGCGGGAGCCCCCCTACGAGCAGTACTTC
TRBV4-1	NA	18	TRBJ2-4	CASSRRRTGALAKNIQYF	TGCGCCAGCAGCCGCCGAAGGACGGGGGCCCTAGCCAAAAACATTCAGTACTTC
TRBV6-8	NA	13	TRBJ1-5	CARIGQINQPQHF	TGTGCCAGGATTGGACAGATCAATCAGCCCCAGCATTTT
TRBV10-3	NA	14	TRBJ1-2	CAISGLQGLSGYTF	TGTGCCATCAGTGGGTTACAGGGTTTAAGTGGCTACACCTTC
TRBV5-8	TRBD1	17	TRBJ1-1	CASSLAGTGGWNTEAFF	TGTGCCAGCAGCTTGGCCGGGACAGGGGGCTGGAACACTGAAGCTTTCTTT
TRBV28	NA	14	TRBJ2-1	CASSSGLARNEQFF	TGTGCCAGCAGCTCGGGCTTGGCGAGGAATGAGCAGTTCTTC
TRBV5-1	NA	15	TRBJ1-2	CASSLKSPTNYGYTF	TGCGCCAGCAGCTTGAAGTCACCAACTAACTATGGCTACACCTTC
TRBV5-8	NA	15	TRBJ2-4	CASSPWGRNEDIQYF	TGTGCCAGCAGCCCGTGGGGACGGAATGAGGACATTCAGTACTTC
TRBV15	NA	20	TRBJ2-6	CATSGWKETASFSGANVLTF	TGTGCCACCAGCGGTTGGAAAGAGACAGCATCCTTCTCTGGGGCCAACGTCCTGACTTTC
TRBV5-1	TRBD1	13	TRBJ1-2	CASSSDRPGGYTF	TGCGCCAGCAGCTCGGACAGGCCAGGCGGCTACACCTTC